These 9 T cell receptor beta chains were sequenced from one sample in a study of vaccination and CD4 T cells after COVID-19. Their antigens are not known. The treatment: roughly 10-day PBMC culture with coronavirus spike peptide pools or control peptides (ViraFEST assay). Sequencing of DNA taken from cultured CD4+ T cells relied on the Oncomine TCR Beta short-read assay. TCRdb independently ran MiXCR on the PCR reads; one entry per CDR3 protein. The repertoire holds under 25,000 distinct CDR3 sequences, with 60% to 85% as singletons. Material: CD4+ T cells from blood, cultured in vitro, obtained after SARS-CoV-2 vaccination. These receptors all stem from a human donor who received a COVID-19 vaccine.

CDR3 amino acids: CAWSGPDNGEKLFF. The CDR3 coding sequence is TGTGCCTGGAGTGGGCCCGACAACGGGGAAAAACTGTTTTTT. The chain couples TRBV30 to TRBJ1-4; no clear D gene. V gave up 1 base and J gave up 8 bases, with 14 bases separating them. The CDR3 spans 14 residues. CDR1 and CDR2 (germline): GTSNPN, SVGIG (reference sequence).

This clonotype has more than one count but fewer than ten. The chain couples TRBV5-1 to TRBJ1-1; 7 bases are shared with TRBD1. This CDR3 has 14 residues. Germline loops: CDR1 SGHRS, CDR2 YFSETQ. V lost 3 bases and J lost 3; bases outside the gene matches: 5. CDR3 sequence reads: CASSWTGRYTEAFF. For the CDR3, the DNA is TGCGCCAGCAGCTGGACAGGTCGATACACTGAAGCTTTCTTT.

Written as DNA, the CDR3 is TGTGCCACCAGCGAACCGGGACAGAGATACAATGAGCAGTTCTTC. Amino acids: CATSEPGQRYNEQFF. The chain joins TRBV24-1 to TRBJ2-1; TRBD1 agrees at 7 bases. Germline CDR1 and CDR2: KGHDR and SFDVKD. After removal of 7 bases from V and 4 bases from J, the junction contained 9 bases not matched to a gene. The CDR3 consists of 15 residues.

This clonotype has a handful of counts. This chain uses TRBV5-1 with TRBJ2-7; D may be TRBD2 (6 bases). The CDR3 has 13 residues. Looked up from germline, CDR1 is SGHRS and CDR2 is YFSETQ. The germline V and J ends were trimmed by 0 bases and 3 bases, with 7 bases remaining between them. This CDR3 reads CASSLGLVYEQYF. The CDR3 nucleotides read TGCGCCAGCAGCTTGGGACTAGTCTACGAGCAGTACTTC.

The chain is built from TRBV2 and TRBJ1-5; D not resolved. Germline-derived CDR1 and CDR2 are SNHLY and FYNNEI. This CDR3 has 13 amino acids. Trimming took 6 bases from V and 5 from J, leaving 11 bases between them. This CDR3 is CASSGVRHQPQHF. DNA for the CDR3: TGTGCCAGCAGCGGGGTCCGTCATCAGCCCCAGCATTTT.

The count of this clonotype is one. The V gene is TRBV24-1, the J gene TRBJ2-1, with 13 bases aligning to TRBD2. The V segment lost 4 bases and the J segment 9 bases; nucleotides outside the gene matches: 8. The CDR3 is made up of 16 amino acids. The germline V gene encodes CDR1 KGHDR and CDR2 SFDVKD. The DNA of the CDR3 is TGTGCCACCAGTGAGGCGGGACTAGCGGGGTACGGTGAGCAGTTCTTC. This codes for CATSEAGLAGYGEQFF.

The chain is built from TRBV20-1 and TRBJ2-1, with D possibly being TRBD2 (6 bases). V lost 3 bases and J 0 bases, leaving 9 bases between the germline ends. The germline V gene has CDR1 DFQATT and CDR2 SNEGSKA (reference sequence). This CDR3 is built from 14 residues. The DNA for the CDR3 is TGCAGTGCTAGCCGGGGGAGCTCCTACAATGAGCAGTTCTTC. It translates to CSASRGSSYNEQFF.

The CDR3 here is CASRDPLQETQYF. DNA for the CDR3: TGTGCCAGCAGGGACCCTCTACAAGAGACCCAGTACTTC. This sequence joins TRBV6-1 and TRBJ2-5; D gene uncertain. The CDR3 loop spans 13 amino acids. With 6 bases removed from V and 2 bases from J, the gap between germline ends came to 10 bases. CDR1 is MNHNS and CDR2 is SASEGT in the germline V gene.

The rearrangement joins TRBV2 to TRBJ2-5; 10 bases match TRBD2. Per the germline V gene, CDR1 is SNHLY and CDR2 is FYNNEI. Trimming removed 6 bases from V and 3 bases from J; junction bases left unmatched: 4. This CDR3 is 14 amino acids long. Here the CDR3 DNA reads TGTGCCAGCAGACCCCTAGCGGGGGAAGAGACCCAGTACTTC. The encoded protein is CASRPLAGEETQYF.